These 30 T cell receptor beta chains were sequenced from one sample in a study of T cells after yellow fever vaccination. TCRdb fed the 5' RACE reads into MiXCR, producing one record per CDR3 protein. Of 450,000 to 650,000 distinct CDR3 sequences listed, 21% are singletons. The input for sequencing was PBMCs, taken about 20 days after the first yellow fever vaccination. Every receptor here comes from a man younger than 35 who received the YFV17D yellow fever vaccine.

The V gene is TRBV5-6, the J gene TRBJ2-7; the D is unclear. Germline V CDR1 and CDR2: SGHDT, YYEEEE. The CDR3 has 14 amino acids. The V gene lost 2 bases and the J gene lost 2 bases, with 11 bases spanning the gap. CDR3 nucleotides: TGTGCCAGCAGCTTCGGTCCAGGAACCTACGAGCAGTACTTC. As protein: CASSFGPGTYEQYF. Using reference TRBV5-6 and TRBJ2-7 for the parts outside the CDR3, the full variable domain is DAGVTQSPTHLIKTRGQQVTLRCSPKSGHDTVSWYQQALGQGPQFIFQYYEEEERQRGNFPDRFSGHQFPNYSSELNVNALLLGDSALYLCASSFGPGTYEQYFGPGTRLTVT.

The chain is built from TRBV11-2 and TRBJ2-5, with 12 bases lining up with TRBD2. With V trimmed by 5 bases and J by 1 base, 14 bases remained unmatched. The germline V gene encodes CDR1 SGHAT and CDR2 FQNNGV. The CDR3 is 19 amino acids. CDR3 amino acids: CASSPGVASGGATQETQYF. DNA for the CDR3: TGTGCCAGCAGCCCAGGAGTGGCTAGCGGGGGGGCTACCCAAGAGACCCAGTACTTC.

This sequence joins TRBV6-5 and TRBJ2-2, with unresolved D. CDR1 is MNHEY and CDR2 is SVGAGI in the germline V gene. The CDR3 totals 14 residues. The V gene lost 4 bases and the J gene lost 1 base, with 7 bases spanning the gap. The CDR3 sequence: CASSLAENTGELFF. Written as DNA, the CDR3 is TGTGCCAGCAGTTTGGCAGAGAACACCGGGGAGCTGTTTTTT.

The J gene is TRBJ2-2, the V gene TRBV6-1, with 11 bases identical to TRBD1. This CDR3 region has 16 residues. The ends lost 5 bases at V and 4 bases at J; junction bases unmatched: 6. Germline values: CDR1 MNHNS, CDR2 SASEGT. CDR3 coding DNA: TGTGCCAGCAGTACCCGCGGACAGGGGGCCACCGGGGAGCTGTTTTTT. Translating it yields CASSTRGQGATGELFF.

The chain has TRBV10-3 and TRBJ2-3, with a weak D call TRBD1 (5 bases). V lost 8 bases and J lost 2, with 8 bases in between. This CDR3 has 12 amino acids. The V gene's germline CDR1 is ENHRY and CDR2 SYGVKD. The CDR3 loop is CAIEDNTDTQYF. The CDR3 DNA reads TGTGCCATCGAGGACAACACAGATACGCAGTATTTT.

The V call is TRBV12-3 or TRBV12-4, the J call TRBJ2-4; TRBD1 aligns across 7 bases. This CDR3 comprises 14 residues. With V trimmed by 3 bases and J by 8 bases, 7 bases remained unmatched. In DNA form, the CDR3 reads TGTGCCAGCAGTTTTCGACAGGGCCGAGACATTCAGTACTTC. The encoded protein is CASSFRQGRDIQYF.

The chain has TRBV12-3 or TRBV12-4 and TRBJ2-3, with 7 bases that match TRBD2. Unmatched junction bases numbered 6, after V lost 3 bases and J lost 0 bases. There are 16 residues in the CDR3. CDR3 loop: CASSLVGGESTDTQYF. Written as DNA, the CDR3 is TGTGCCAGCAGTTTGGTTGGGGGGGAAAGCACAGATACGCAGTATTTT.

The V call is TRBV12-3 or TRBV12-4, the J call TRBJ1-2; the D is unclear. V was cut by 6 bases and J by 10 bases, with 12 bases left in between. The CDR3 is 11 residues long. In nucleotides, the CDR3 is TGTGCCAGCAGGTCTCCGCTCGCCTACACCTTC. Translated, it gives CASRSPLAYTF.

This clonotype was found a few times. The chain joins TRBV15 to TRBJ1-1, with D unresolved. The V gene lost 1 base and the J gene lost 1 base, with 10 bases spanning the gap. This CDR3 spans 15 amino acids. Germline-derived CDR1 and CDR2 are LNHNV and YYDKDF (reference sequence). The CDR3 here is CATSRGSRPNTEAFF. Here the CDR3 DNA reads TGTGCCACCAGCAGAGGAAGCCGACCGAACACTGAAGCTTTCTTT.

CDR3 protein: CASSTPAGGNTGELFF. DNA for the CDR3: TGTGCCAGCAGTACCCCCGCAGGCGGGAACACCGGGGAGCTGTTTTTT. The J gene is TRBJ2-2, the V gene TRBV2; no reliable D call. Germline V gene sequence: CDR1 SNHLY, CDR2 FYNNEI. The CDR3 totals 16 residues. V was clipped by 5 bases and J by 1 base, with 14 bases between them.

This clonotype was recorded a few times. The rearrangement links TRBV20-1 to TRBJ2-3, with TRBD1 identical over 8 bases. Germline-derived CDR1 and CDR2 are DFQATT and SNEGSKA (reference sequence). CDR3 length equals 13 residues. J gave up 10 bases and V 0 bases, and 6 bases lay outside the gene matches. CDR3 bases: TGCAGTGCTAGAGATTTAAACAGGGGGGCGCAGTATTTT. Translating gives CSARDLNRGAQYF.

In its sample, this clonotype was seen a few times. This chain links TRBV7-2 with TRBJ2-7, with D unresolved. This CDR3 contains 15 residues. Germline loops: CDR1 SGHTA, CDR2 FQGNSA. V dropped 0 bases and J dropped 3 bases, with 12 bases sitting between them. Here the CDR3 DNA reads TGTGCCAGCAGCTTAGCGCCCGGGCAGTACTACGAGCAGTACGTC. Residues: CASSLAPGQYYEQYV.

A few counts support this clonotype. The rearrangement uses TRBV7-3 and TRBJ2-3; the D gene is possibly TRBD2 (6 bases). Per the germline V gene, CDR1 is SGHTA and CDR2 is FQGTGA. Trimming pared 3 bases from V and 0 bases from J, leaving 10 bases between. The CDR3 consists of 15 residues. CDR3 in amino acids: CASSLGLYSTDTQYF. DNA for the CDR3: TGTGCCAGCAGCTTGGGACTGTATAGCACAGATACGCAGTATTTT.

This clonotype was found a few times. The V and J genes are TRBV6-5 and TRBJ2-1; no definite D call. Germline V CDR1 and CDR2: MNHEY, SVGAGI. The CDR3 is made up of 13 amino acids. Trimming removed 0 bases from V and 9 bases from J, with 9 bases in between. The CDR3: CASSYSSRAEQFF. The DNA for the CDR3 is TGTGCCAGCAGTTACTCGAGTAGAGCTGAGCAGTTCTTC.

V gene TRBV27 combines with J gene TRBJ1-4, with D possibly TRBD1 on 6 matching bases. The V end lost 11 bases, the J end lost 10 bases, and 20 bases lay between the germline ends. In germline, CDR1 is MNHEY, CDR2 SMNVEV (reference sequence). CDR3 length: 13 amino acids. DNA for the CDR3: TGTGCCTCTCGCCAGGGGTCTGTTGGAAAACTGTTTTTT. It yields the protein CASRQGSVGKLFF.

The chain has TRBV4-2 and TRBJ1-5; D gene unclear. The V and J ends lost 4 bases and 0 bases respectively, with 19 bases between them. CDR3 length equals 18 residues. CDR1 is LGHNA, CDR2 YNFKEQ, per germline. Here the CDR3 reads CASSPPEGSPYSNQPQHF. The DNA for the CDR3 is TGTGCCAGCAGCCCCCCGGAAGGCAGCCCTTATAGCAATCAGCCCCAGCATTTT.

This chain uses TRBV6-1 with TRBJ2-7, with D maybe TRBD1 (6 bases). This CDR3 comprises 13 residues. Germline CDR1 is MNHNS and CDR2 is SASEGT. Trimming pared 5 bases from V and 3 bases from J, leaving 11 bases between. CDR3 amino acids: CASSPDRNYEQYV. The CDR3 DNA follows: TGTGCCAGCAGTCCGGACAGAAACTACGAGCAGTACGTC.

This chain uses TRBV18 with TRBJ2-4; 8 bases are shared with TRBD1. Trimming cost V 2 bases and J 8 bases; bases outside gene matches: 8. The germline gives CDR1 KGHSH, CDR2 LQKENI. CDR3 length equals 15 residues. CDR3 region: CASSPAGGAGDIQYF. CDR3 bases: TGTGCCAGCTCACCAGCAGGGGGCGCCGGGGACATTCAGTACTTC.

CDR3 loop: CASSAPGGGGYTF. The CDR3 DNA reads as TGTGCCAGCAGTGCCCCGGGGGGCGGCGGCTACACCTTC. This rearrangement joins TRBV28 to TRBJ1-2; D is perhaps TRBD1 (6 bases). Per the germline V gene, CDR1 is MDHEN and CDR2 is SYDVKM. This CDR3 region has 13 residues. V was shortened by 5 bases and J by 8 bases, with 15 bases between the two germline ends.

The rearrangement uses TRBV19 and TRBJ1-1; a possible D gene is TRBD1 (6 bases). V gave up 5 bases and J gave up 0 bases, with 10 bases separating them. The CDR3 totals 14 residues. The germline V gene encodes CDR1 LNHDA and CDR2 SQIVND (reference sequence). The CDR3 DNA is TGTGCCAGTAGTTCCCGGACAGTGAACACTGAAGCTTTCTTT. Its protein product is CASSSRTVNTEAFF. The complete variable domain, with remaining parts taken from reference TRBV19 and TRBJ1-1, reads DGGITQSPKYLFRKEGQNVTLSCEQNLNHDAMYWYRQDPGQGLRLIYYSQIVNDFQKGDIAEGYSVSREKKESFPLTVTSAQKNPTAFYLCASSSRTVNTEAFFGQGTRLTVV.

This chain connects TRBV6-1 to TRBJ1-5; a possible D gene is TRBD1 (5 bases). CDR1 is MNHNS and CDR2 is SASEGT in the germline V gene. The CDR3 loop spans 14 amino acids. Trimming removed 11 bases from V and 3 bases from J, with 17 bases in between. This CDR3 reads CAGPGGILNQPQHF. CDR3 nucleotide sequence: TGTGCCGGGCCGGGGGGTATACTCAATCAGCCCCAGCATTTT.

This chain connects TRBV7-6 to TRBJ2-7; D is tentatively TRBD1 or TRBD2 (5 bases each). The CDR3 is made up of 13 amino acids. Trimming cost V 4 bases and J 6 bases, with 13 bases left between them. Germline V gene lookup returns CDR1 SGHVS and CDR2 FNYEAQ. CDR3 in amino acids: CASSWGSRGEQYF. CDR3 nucleotide sequence: TGTGCCAGCAGCTGGGGGTCAAGGGGCGAGCAGTACTTC.

The genes are TRBV2 and TRBJ2-3; 7 nucleotides line up with TRBD2. CDR3 length: 14 amino acids. The germline V gene has CDR1 SNHLY and CDR2 FYNNEI. V shed 3 bases, J shed 6 bases, and the junction held 6 bases outside the gene matches. The CDR3 DNA sequence: TGTGCCAGCAGTGAGAATGGTAGCGGGGATACGCAGTATTTT. Amino acids: CASSENGSGDTQYF.

This sequence joins TRBV20-1 and TRBJ2-5, with D possibly being TRBD1 (5 bases). V was trimmed by 1 base and J by 2 bases, leaving 8 bases between them. The CDR3 totals 13 residues. The germline gives CDR1 DFQATT, CDR2 SNEGSKA (reference sequence). The CDR3, as DNA: TGCAGTGCTAGAGTGGCAGGGCAAGAGACCCAGTACTTC. This sequence encodes CSARVAGQETQYF.

The sample holds a few counts of this clonotype. The rearrangement links TRBV20-1 to TRBJ2-2; a possible D gene is TRBD1 (6 bases). Germline lookup yields CDR1 DFQATT and CDR2 SNEGSKA (reference sequence). With 3 bases removed from V and 2 bases from J, the gap between germline ends came to 19 bases. The CDR3 is 17 amino acids. Written as DNA, the CDR3 is TGCAGTGCTAGCCCGACGTCAACAGGGTTTAACACCGGGGAGCTGTTTTTT. Its translation: CSASPTSTGFNTGELFF.

This chain connects TRBV7-2 to TRBJ2-5; possible D gene TRBD2, 5 bases. The CDR3 loop spans 15 amino acids. CDR1 and CDR2 from the germline V gene are SGHTA and FQGNSA. V shed 1 base and J shed 1 base, with 10 bases lying between them. CDR3 bases: TGTGCCAGCAGCTTAGTCGGGGTCGTCCAAGAGACCCAGTACTTC. Encoded protein: CASSLVGVVQETQYF.

This clonotype was observed a few times. The chain has TRBV5-1 and TRBJ2-3; D is perhaps TRBD2 (6 bases). V dropped 1 base and J dropped 5 bases, with 14 bases sitting between them. The CDR3 spans 15 residues. Germline V lookup: CDR1 SGHRS, CDR2 YFSETQ. The CDR3 protein is CASSLPRDFGDTQYF. Here the CDR3 DNA reads TGCGCCAGCAGCTTGCCCCGGGACTTCGGAGATACGCAGTATTTT.

This clonotype was seen only a few times. The chain has TRBV5-1 and TRBJ2-3, with 12 nucleotides matching TRBD2. There are 17 residues in the CDR3. V shed 0 bases and J 0 bases; nucleotides not matched to a gene: 2. Germline V lookup: CDR1 SGHRS, CDR2 YFSETQ. The CDR3 loop reads CASSLGLAGESTDTQYF. DNA for the CDR3: TGCGCCAGCAGCTTGGGACTAGCGGGGGAAAGCACAGATACGCAGTATTTT.

The chain is built from TRBV29-1 and TRBJ2-3; 8 positions agree with TRBD2. Per the germline V gene, CDR1 is SQVTM and CDR2 is ANQGSEA. The CDR3 totals 15 residues. The V gene end was trimmed by 4 bases and the J gene end by 4 bases; junction bases not matched to a gene: 10. The CDR3 DNA sequence: TGCAGCGTTGCGACGACTAGCGAACCATCAGATACGCAGTATTTT. This sequence encodes CSVATTSEPSDTQYF.

This clonotype was seen more than once but under ten times. This chain connects TRBV6-1 to TRBJ1-6; D might be TRBD1 (6 bases). The CDR3 runs to 15 residues. V was cut by 5 bases and J by 9 bases, with 17 bases left in between. Germline V lookup: CDR1 MNHNS, CDR2 SASEGT. The CDR3 nucleotides are TGTGCCAGCAGTCCCCTCGCAGGGGCTGGTTCACCCCTCCACTTT. This encodes CASSPLAGAGSPLHF.